These 32 T cell receptor beta chains were sequenced from one sample in a study of blood T cell repertoires in COVID-19. Method: immunoSEQ multiplex PCR; TCRdb's copy keeps in-frame clones and lacks some. The sample holds roughly 200,000 clones, approximately 80% seen once. The sample was peripheral blood. Every receptor here comes from a man aged 40-50 years with acute or convalescent COVID-19.

This chain links TRBV2 with TRBJ2-6; the D gene is possibly TRBD1 (6 bases). The CDR3 has 14 amino acids. Looked up from germline, CDR1 is SNHLY and CDR2 is FYNNEI. Trimming took off 8 bases at V and 0 bases at J, with 8 bases between the two ends. The CDR3 here is CASGQLSGANVLTF. Here the CDR3 DNA reads TGTGCCAGCGGACAGCTCTCTGGGGCCAACGTCCTGACTTTC.

This clone was recorded a few times. V gene TRBV5-4 combines with J gene TRBJ2-2; TRBD2 matches 8 bases. This CDR3 contains 16 residues. CDR1 and CDR2 (germline): SGHNT, YYREEE (reference sequence). V shed 4 bases and J 5 bases; nucleotides not matched to a gene: 10. CDR3 sequence: CASSGGRASGTGELFF. As DNA, the CDR3 is TGTGCCAGCAGCGGGGGGAGGGCTAGCGGGACCGGGGAGCTGTTTTTT. The entire variable domain, with the rest obtained from reference TRBV5-4 and TRBJ2-2, is as follows: ETGVTQSPTHLIKTRGQQVTLRCSSQSGHNTVSWYQQALGQGPQFIFQYYREEENGRGNFPPRFSGLQFPNYSSELNVNALELDDSALYLCASSGGRASGTGELFFGEGSRLTVL.

The chain employs TRBV3-1 (or the pseudogene TRBV3-2) and TRBJ2-7, with D maybe TRBD2 (5 bases). Germline V lookup: CDR1 LGHDT, CDR2 YNNKEL (reference sequence). Trimming shortened V by 8 bases and J by 5 bases, and 10 bases separated the two germline ends. The CDR3 is 11 residues long. CDR3 region: CASEGSDEQYF. CDR3 DNA sequence: TGTGCCAGCGAGGGATCCGACGAGCAGTACTTC.

The chain recombines TRBV5-1 with TRBJ1-1; no firm D call. V gave up 7 bases and J gave up 9 bases, with 13 bases separating them. The CDR3 contains 11 residues. The germline gives CDR1 SGHRS, CDR2 YFSETQ. The CDR3 is CASSTSGQAFF. In DNA, the CDR3 is TGCGCCAGCTCTACGTCAGGCCAAGCTTTCTTT.

The chain employs TRBV11-3 and TRBJ1-1; unclear D gene. Germline loops: CDR1 SGHNT, CDR2 YENEEA. The CDR3 has 12 amino acids. V gave up 5 bases and J gave up 6 bases, with 10 bases separating them. In DNA, the CDR3 is TGTGCCAGCAGCGGAGGATTCTCTGAAGCTTTCTTT. Translating gives CASSGGFSEAFF.

V and J are TRBV6-5 and TRBJ2-3; the match to TRBD2 covers 10 bases. Trimming removed 11 bases from V and 5 bases from J; junction bases left unmatched: 13. This CDR3 contains 15 residues. The V gene's germline CDR1 is MNHEY and CDR2 SVGAGI. The CDR3 is CASRPGLAGVDTQYF. The CDR3 DNA follows: TGTGCCTCACGACCCGGGCTAGCGGGAGTAGATACGCAGTATTTT.

V and J are TRBV24-1 and TRBJ2-2; 8 bases map to TRBD2. Germline V lookup: CDR1 KGHDR, CDR2 SFDVKD. The length of the CDR3 is 18 residues. The trim removed 5 bases at V and 1 base at J, leaving 11 bases unmatched. As DNA, the CDR3 is TGTGCCACCAGTGTATCCCCAGGTAGCGGGATGAACACCGGGGAGCTGTTTTTT. Translation gives CATSVSPGSGMNTGELFF.

This clone occurred a few times. This chain connects TRBV2 to TRBJ2-2; perhaps TRBD2 as D (5 bases). Germline-derived CDR1 and CDR2 are SNHLY and FYNNEI. This CDR3 spans 15 amino acids. The ends were cut back, 5 bases at V and 0 bases at J, with 10 bases in the middle. This CDR3 is CASSMKRSNTGELFF. CDR3 coding DNA: TGTGCCAGCAGTATGAAGCGGTCGAACACCGGGGAGCTGTTTTTT.

This clone was observed a handful of times. As DNA, the CDR3 is TGTGCCAGTAGCCAACTAGCGGGAGCTGGCGAGCAGTACTTC. This codes for CASSQLAGAGEQYF. The rearrangement uses TRBV19 and TRBJ2-7, with TRBD2 matching 11 bases. With V trimmed by 6 bases and J by 6 bases, 7 bases remained unmatched. CDR1 is LNHDA and CDR2 is SQIVND in the germline V gene (reference sequence). The CDR3 length is 14 residues.

This chain joins TRBV7-8 and TRBJ1-5; possibly TRBD1 for D (6 bases). CDR1 is SGHVS and CDR2 is FQNEAQ in the germline V gene. V was cut by 4 bases and J by 5 bases, with 12 bases left in between. The CDR3 is 14 residues long. CDR3 DNA sequence: TGTGCCAGCAGCTCGTACAGGGACGATCAGCCCCAGCATTTT. Protein product: CASSSYRDDQPQHF. Using reference TRBV7-8 and TRBJ1-5 for the parts outside the CDR3, the full variable domain is GAGVSQSPRYKVAKRGQDVALRCDPISGHVSLFWYQQALGQGPEFLTYFQNEAQLDKSGLPSDRFFAERPEGSVSTLKIQRTQQEDSAVYLCASSSYRDDQPQHFGDGTRLSIL.

This clone was observed a single time. Written as DNA, the CDR3 is TGCAGCGTTCAGGACTGGGCTTCCAAAACTGGGGCCAACGTCCTGACTTTC. Translating gives CSVQDWASKTGANVLTF. The gene calls are TRBV29-1 and TRBJ2-6; tentative D call: TRBD2 (5 bases). The length of the CDR3 is 17 residues. The germline V gene has CDR1 SQVTM and CDR2 ANQGSEA. The germline V and J ends were trimmed by 5 bases and 2 bases, with 19 bases remaining between them.

The chain couples TRBV19 to TRBJ2-1, with TRBD2 matching over 8 bases. Germline loops: CDR1 LNHDA, CDR2 SQIVND (reference sequence). The V segment lost 8 bases and the J segment 7 bases; nucleotides outside the gene matches: 10. This CDR3 comprises 14 residues. CDR3 sequence (DNA): TGTGCCAGTCTGGGGCGGGAGGACTATAATGAGCAGTTCTTC. This sequence encodes CASLGREDYNEQFF.

This clone was observed a handful of times. This chain's CDR3 is CASSPPSQGTWDTQYF. As DNA, the CDR3 is TGTGCCAGCTCACCACCGTCCCAGGGAACGTGGGATACGCAGTATTTT. The genes are TRBV18 and TRBJ2-3, with a weak D call TRBD1 (5 bases). Trimming took off 0 bases at V and 6 bases at J, with 16 bases between the two ends. The CDR3 length is 16 residues. CDR1 is KGHSH, CDR2 LQKENI, per germline.

This clone was recorded a few times. The V call is TRBV10-2, the J call TRBJ1-2, with 10 bases identical to TRBD1. Germline V gene data show CDR1 as WSHSY and CDR2 as SAAADI. V was clipped by 6 bases and J by 4 bases; unmatched bases: 5. This CDR3 comprises 14 residues. The CDR3 here is CASSSGTGVYGYTF. CDR3 nucleotide sequence: TGCGCCAGCAGCTCCGGGACAGGGGTCTATGGCTACACCTTC.

This clone was counted a few times. The V call is TRBV10-2, the J call TRBJ2-3, with 9 bases aligning to TRBD2. Trimming removed 5 bases from V and 5 bases from J; junction bases left unmatched: 17. CDR3 size: 18 residues. Germline assignment: CDR1 WSHSY and CDR2 SAAADI. The CDR3 reads CASSIGTSGRIPGDTQYF. CDR3 nucleotides: TGCGCCAGCAGTATCGGGACAAGCGGGAGGATACCAGGAGATACGCAGTATTTT.

This clone has more than one count but fewer than ten. The chain joins TRBV29-1 to TRBJ1-2; D is perhaps TRBD1 (6 bases). The V and J ends lost 0 bases and 3 bases respectively, with 11 bases between them. The CDR3 extends over 14 amino acids. Germline CDR1 is SQVTM and CDR2 is ANQGSEA. The CDR3 region has the DNA TGCAGCGTTGAAGATGGGACAAGGGACTATGGCTACACCTTC. Translating it yields CSVEDGTRDYGYTF.

This clone was recorded many times. The chain joins TRBV27 to TRBJ2-1; 10 bases line up with TRBD1. The CDR3 is made up of 15 amino acids. Unmatched junction bases numbered 6, after V lost 5 bases and J lost 5 bases. Per the germline V gene, CDR1 is MNHEY and CDR2 is SMNVEV (reference sequence). The CDR3 here is CASSLDRGVHNEQFF. CDR3 in DNA: TGTGCCAGCAGTCTGGACAGGGGGGTTCACAATGAGCAGTTCTTC.

The rearrangement links TRBV5-1 to TRBJ2-7; 11 bases fit TRBD2. Unmatched junction bases numbered 4, after V lost 0 bases and J lost 2 bases. This CDR3 spans 16 amino acids. The germline gives CDR1 SGHRS, CDR2 YFSETQ. CDR3 nucleotide sequence: TGCGCCAGCAGCTTGGGATCGGGACTAGCGGCCTACGAGCAGTACTTC. Translation gives CASSLGSGLAAYEQYF.

The chain has TRBV5-1 and TRBJ2-7; 10 bases match TRBD2. CDR3 length equals 17 residues. V lost 4 bases and J lost 3; bases outside the gene matches: 13. CDR1 is SGHRS, CDR2 YFSETQ, per germline. The CDR3 loop reads CASSLRGPLAGDYEQYF. CDR3 DNA: TGCGCCAGCAGCCTCCGTGGACCGCTAGCGGGGGACTACGAGCAGTACTTC.

This clone occurred once. The chain couples TRBV6-1 to TRBJ1-1; 7 bases are shared with TRBD1. Germline-derived CDR1 and CDR2 are MNHNS and SASEGT. The V segment lost 3 bases and the J segment 4 bases; nucleotides outside the gene matches: 5. This CDR3 comprises 14 residues. This CDR3 reads CASSERGRVTEAFF. The CDR3 DNA is TGTGCCAGCAGTGAGAGGGGGCGGGTCACTGAAGCTTTCTTT.

The chain carries TRBV27 and TRBJ2-6, with TRBD1 matching 9 bases. Germline assignment: CDR1 MNHEY and CDR2 SMNVEV (reference sequence). Trimming cost V 6 bases and J 2 bases; bases outside gene matches: 8. The CDR3 is made up of 17 amino acids. The DNA of the CDR3 is TGTGCCAGCAGACCGGACAGGGGTGTAGCTGGGGCCAACGTCCTGACTTTC. Amino acids: CASRPDRGVAGANVLTF.

Many counts were recorded for this clone. The V gene is TRBV7-3, the J gene TRBJ1-2; 7 positions match TRBD1. Germline V lookup: CDR1 SGHTA, CDR2 FQGTGA. The CDR3 has 14 residues. V lost 5 bases and J lost 1; bases outside the gene matches: 4. The CDR3 loop is CASSPTGDNYGYTF. CDR3 in DNA: TGTGCCAGCAGCCCCACAGGGGATAACTATGGCTACACCTTC.

J is TRBJ2-2 and V is TRBV5-1; the D gene is possibly TRBD1 (5 bases). CDR3 length: 14 residues. The V end was cut by 2 bases, the J end by 1 base, with 6 bases between. In germline, CDR1 is SGHRS, CDR2 YFSETQ. The CDR3 nucleotides read TGCGCCAGCAGCTTTGGACAGAACACCGGGGAGCTGTTTTTT. Translation gives CASSFGQNTGELFF.

J is TRBJ2-7 and V is TRBV11-2, with 7 bases aligning to TRBD2. Trimming took 3 bases from V and 9 from J; bases not matched to a gene: 14. This CDR3 has 15 amino acids. CDR1 is SGHAT, CDR2 FQNNGV, per germline. Written as DNA, the CDR3 is TGTGCCAGCAGCTTTTCCGAGGAGCGGGATCCGGGGCAGTACTTC. Translation gives CASSFSEERDPGQYF.

This rearrangement joins TRBV7-2 to TRBJ2-7; 9 positions agree with TRBD1. The germline V gene encodes CDR1 SGHTA and CDR2 FQGNSA. The CDR3 length is 15 residues. V lost 4 bases to trimming and J lost 6 bases; unmatched junction nucleotides: 10. The CDR3 protein is CASSSSPGQGLEQYF. The CDR3 region has the DNA TGTGCCAGCAGCTCATCCCCGGGACAGGGTCTCGAGCAGTACTTC.

The chain couples TRBV4-2 to TRBJ2-4; 8 nucleotides agree with TRBD2. The CDR3 runs to 16 residues. CDR1 LGHNA and CDR2 YNFKEQ come from the germline V gene. The V gene end was trimmed by 4 bases and the J gene end by 1 base; junction bases not matched to a gene: 6. CDR3 nucleotides: TGTGCCAGCAGCCCGATTAGCGGGAAGGCCAAAAACATTCAGTACTTC. Translating gives CASSPISGKAKNIQYF.

CDR3 residues: CATSGWTSGGSSYNEQFF. The CDR3 DNA reads as TGTGCCACCAGCGGCTGGACTAGCGGAGGCAGCTCCTACAATGAGCAGTTCTTC. V and J are TRBV15 and TRBJ2-1; TRBD2 matches at 10 bases. Germline-derived CDR1 and CDR2 are LNHNV and YYDKDF (reference sequence). The length of the CDR3 is 18 residues. V lost 5 bases, J lost 0 bases, and 10 bases stayed unmatched.

The chain joins TRBV11-3 to TRBJ2-1; 11 nucleotides match TRBD1. The germline V gene encodes CDR1 SGHNT and CDR2 YENEEA. V lost 5 bases, J lost 9 bases, and 9 bases stayed unmatched. The CDR3 spans 15 residues. The CDR3: CASSPGTGGRGEQFF. Written as DNA, the CDR3 is TGTGCCAGCAGCCCCGGGACAGGGGGTCGTGGTGAGCAGTTCTTC.

On this clone itself: The junction shows a germline mismatch at one end, possibly a read error. The rearrangement joins TRBV6-5 to TRBJ1-5; TRBD1 might be the D (6 bases). The germline V gene encodes CDR1 MNHEY and CDR2 SVGAGI. This CDR3 comprises 15 residues. The CDR3, as DNA: TGTGCCACCAGTCGGACAGATCTTAGCAATCAGCCCCAGCATTTT. Translation gives CATSRTDLSNQPQHF.

This chain links TRBV19 with TRBJ2-1; 7 bases match TRBD1. The V gene end was trimmed by 8 bases and the J gene end by 4 bases; junction bases not matched to a gene: 8. Per the germline V gene, CDR1 is LNHDA and CDR2 is SQIVND (reference sequence). This CDR3 has 14 residues. CDR3 coding DNA: TGTGCCAGTGGACTCCGGGACAGTTACAATGAGCAGTTCTTC. Translation: CASGLRDSYNEQFF.

This rearrangement joins TRBV11-2 to TRBJ2-1; TRBD2 agrees at 12 bases. CDR3 length: 16 residues. Germline V gene data show CDR1 as SGHAT and CDR2 as FQNNGV. The junction had 5 bases not matched to a gene; V was cut back by 3 bases and J by 5 bases. The CDR3 coding sequence is TGTGCCAGCAGCTTTAGACTAGCGGGAGAGAACAATGAGCAGTTCTTC. Protein sequence: CASSFRLAGENNEQFF. The entire variable domain, with the rest obtained from reference TRBV11-2 and TRBJ2-1, is as follows: EAGVAQSPRYKIIEKRQSVAFWCNPISGHATLYWYQQILGQGPKLLIQFQNNGVVDDSQLPKDRFSAERLKGVDSTLKIQPAKLEDSAVYLCASSFRLAGENNEQFFGPGTRLTVL.

The V and J genes are TRBV27 and TRBJ1-6, with TRBD1 as a possible D gene (5 bases). Trimming left V 3 bases short and J 9 bases short, with 12 bases between. CDR1 and CDR2 from the germline V gene are MNHEY and SMNVEV (reference sequence). This CDR3 spans 14 amino acids. Here the CDR3 DNA reads TGTGCCAGCAGTTTGGGGGGTTTAGGTTCACCCCTCCACTTT. Translation gives CASSLGGLGSPLHF.